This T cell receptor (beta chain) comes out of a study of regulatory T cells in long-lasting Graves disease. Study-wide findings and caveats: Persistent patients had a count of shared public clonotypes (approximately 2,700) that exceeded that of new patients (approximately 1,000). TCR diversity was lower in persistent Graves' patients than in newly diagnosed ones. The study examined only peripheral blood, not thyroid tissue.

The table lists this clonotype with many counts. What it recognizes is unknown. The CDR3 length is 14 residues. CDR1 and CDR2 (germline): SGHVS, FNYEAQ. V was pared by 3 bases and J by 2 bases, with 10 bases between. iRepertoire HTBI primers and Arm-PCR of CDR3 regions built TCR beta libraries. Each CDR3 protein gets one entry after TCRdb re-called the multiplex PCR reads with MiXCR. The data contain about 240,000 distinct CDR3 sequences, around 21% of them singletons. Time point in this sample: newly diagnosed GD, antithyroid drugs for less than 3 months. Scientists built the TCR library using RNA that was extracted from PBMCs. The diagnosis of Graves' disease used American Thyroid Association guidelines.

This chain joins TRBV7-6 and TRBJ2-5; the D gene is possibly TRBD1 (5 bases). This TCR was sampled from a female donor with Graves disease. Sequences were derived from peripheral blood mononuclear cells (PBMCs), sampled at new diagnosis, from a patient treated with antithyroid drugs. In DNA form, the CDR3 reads TGTGCCAGCAGCTTGTGGGGCCTTCAAGAGACCCAGTACTTC. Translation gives CASSLWGLQETQYF.